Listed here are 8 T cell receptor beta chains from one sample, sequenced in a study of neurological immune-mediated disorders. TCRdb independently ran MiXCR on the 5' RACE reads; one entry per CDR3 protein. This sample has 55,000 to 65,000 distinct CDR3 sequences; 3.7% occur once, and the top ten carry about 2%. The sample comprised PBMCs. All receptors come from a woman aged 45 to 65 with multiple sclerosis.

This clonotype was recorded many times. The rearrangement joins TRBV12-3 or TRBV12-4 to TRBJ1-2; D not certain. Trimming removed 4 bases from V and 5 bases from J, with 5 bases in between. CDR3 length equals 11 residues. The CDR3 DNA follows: TGTGCCAGCAGTTCTGGATATGGCTACACCTTC. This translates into CASSSGYGYTF.

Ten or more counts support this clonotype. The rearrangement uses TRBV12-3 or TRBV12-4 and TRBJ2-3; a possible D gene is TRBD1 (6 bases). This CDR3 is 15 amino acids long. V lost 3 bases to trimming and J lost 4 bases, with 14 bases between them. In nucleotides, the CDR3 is TGTGCCAGCAGTTTTGGACCACAGGGCCCAGATACGCAGTATTTT. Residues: CASSFGPQGPDTQYF.

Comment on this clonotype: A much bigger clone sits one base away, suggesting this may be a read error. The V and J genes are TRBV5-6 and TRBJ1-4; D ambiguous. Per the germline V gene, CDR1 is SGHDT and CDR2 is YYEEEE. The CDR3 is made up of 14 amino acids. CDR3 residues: CASSFQPTNDKLFF. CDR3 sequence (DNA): TGTGCCAGCAGCTTTCAACCAACTAATGACAAACTGTTTTTT.

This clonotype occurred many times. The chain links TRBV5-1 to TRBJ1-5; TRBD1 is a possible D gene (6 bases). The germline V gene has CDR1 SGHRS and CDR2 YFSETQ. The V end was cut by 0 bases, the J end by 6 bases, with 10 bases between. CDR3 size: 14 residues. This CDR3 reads CASSLVQGSQPQHF. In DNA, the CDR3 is TGCGCCAGCAGCTTGGTACAGGGAAGTCAGCCCCAGCATTTT. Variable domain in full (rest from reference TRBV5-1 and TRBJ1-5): KAGVTQTPRYLIKTRGQQVTLSCSPISGHRSVSWYQQTPGQGLQFLFEYFSETQRNKGNFPGRFSGRQFSNSRSEMNVSTLELGDSALYLCASSLVQGSQPQHFGDGTRLSIL.

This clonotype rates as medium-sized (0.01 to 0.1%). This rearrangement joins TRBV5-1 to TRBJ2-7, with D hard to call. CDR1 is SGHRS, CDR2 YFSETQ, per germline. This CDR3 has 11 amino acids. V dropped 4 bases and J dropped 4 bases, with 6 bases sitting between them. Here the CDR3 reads CASSVGYEQYF. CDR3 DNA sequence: TGCGCCAGCAGCGTGGGATACGAGCAGTACTTC.

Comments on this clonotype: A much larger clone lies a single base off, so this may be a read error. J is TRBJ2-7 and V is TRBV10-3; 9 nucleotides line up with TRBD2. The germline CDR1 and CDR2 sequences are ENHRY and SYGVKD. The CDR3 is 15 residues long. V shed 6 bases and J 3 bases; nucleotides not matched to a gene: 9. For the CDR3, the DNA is TGTGCCATCAGCAAGACTAGCGGAACTAACTACGAGCAGTACTTC. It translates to CAISKTSGTNYEQYF.

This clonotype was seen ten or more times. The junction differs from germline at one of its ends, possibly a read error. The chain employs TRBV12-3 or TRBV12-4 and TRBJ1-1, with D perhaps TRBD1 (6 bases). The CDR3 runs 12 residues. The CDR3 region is CASSLGGPEAFF. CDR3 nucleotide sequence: TGTGCCAGCAGCTTAGGGGGGCCTGAAGCTTTCTTT.

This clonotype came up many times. The DNA of the CDR3 is TGTGCCAGCAGCCCGACGACAGAGATTAGCACAGATACGCAGTATTTT. It codes for CASSPTTEISTDTQYF. The chain uses TRBV3-1 and TRBJ2-3; D is perhaps TRBD1 (5 bases). The CDR3 is 16 amino acids. In germline, CDR1 is LGHDT, CDR2 YNNKEL (reference sequence). Trimming removed 4 bases at V and 0 bases at J, with 14 bases between.